The 21 T cell receptor beta chains below were found in one sample sequenced in a study of metastatic and nonmetastatic thyroid tumors. TCRdb re-called clones from the PCR reads using MiXCR. The data contain 91,000 or so clones, about 12% of them seen just once; the ten biggest clones take up approximately 10%. All patients were untreated before thyroid surgery. Sequencing was done on a sample of blood. These receptors were collected from a female donor with papillary thyroid cancer or a benign thyroid nodule (not recorded which). Some clones in this sample may be carry-over from other donors' samples.

There are many counts of this clone. This chain uses TRBV2 with TRBJ2-1; TRBD2 aligns across 7 bases. The CDR3 loop spans 15 amino acids. The V and J ends lost 3 bases and 7 bases, in that order; junction bases with no gene match: 9. From germline, CDR1 is SNHLY and CDR2 FYNNEI. CDR3 nucleotides: TGTGCCAGCAGTGATCTAGCGGAAGACGAGAATGAGCAGTTCTTC. Translated: CASSDLAEDENEQFF.

This clone was picked up many times. V is TRBV5-1 and J is TRBJ2-5, with D tentatively TRBD2 (6 bases). The germline V gene encodes CDR1 SGHRS and CDR2 YFSETQ. This CDR3 region has 18 residues. Trimming removed 0 bases at V and 8 bases at J, with 26 bases between. In DNA form, the CDR3 reads TGCGCCAGCAGCTTGGAAGGGATCGGGATGATCGGGCGGGGAACCCAGTACTTC. This gives the protein CASSLEGIGMIGRGTQYF.

There are many counts of this clone. The chain's CDR3 is CASSTRTGSGGGTEAFF. CDR3 nucleotides: TGTGCCAGCAGCACAAGGACAGGGTCTGGTGGTGGCACTGAAGCTTTCTTT. The chain has TRBV11-1 and TRBJ1-1; TRBD1 matches 8 bases. The V gene's germline CDR1 is SGHAT and CDR2 FQDESV (reference sequence). V shed 5 bases, J shed 4 bases, and the junction held 15 bases outside the gene matches. The CDR3 is 17 amino acids. The variable domain in full, completed from reference TRBV11-1 and TRBJ1-1, reads EAEVAQSPRYKITEKSQAVAFWCDPISGHATLYWYRQILGQGPELLVQFQDESVVDDSQLPKDRFSAERLKGVDSTLKIQPAELGDSAMYLCASSTRTGSGGGTEAFFGQGTRLTVV.

In its sample, this clone was seen many times. The chain links TRBV3-1 to TRBJ1-3; D is uncertain. This CDR3 comprises 15 residues. V dropped 4 bases and J dropped 2 bases, with 12 bases sitting between them. Germline lookup yields CDR1 LGHDT and CDR2 YNNKEL (reference sequence). In nucleotides, the CDR3 is TGTGCCAGCAGCCGCGGGCCAGAGGCTGGAAACACCATATATTTT. As protein: CASSRGPEAGNTIYF.

This clone was counted many times. One junction end does not reproduce the germline sequence, and a read error may be involved. V is TRBV20-1 and J is TRBJ2-3; 7 nucleotides match TRBD1. The CDR3 is 18 residues long. CDR1 and CDR2 (germline): DFQATT, SNEGSKA (reference sequence). CDR3 amino acids: CSAGDRSGTVYFTDTQYF. Here the CDR3 DNA reads TGCAGTGCTGGAGATCGTTCCGGGACAGTCTATTTCACAGATACGCAGTATTTT.

This clone was counted many times. The rearrangement joins TRBV14 to TRBJ2-3; D uncertain. The germline gives CDR1 SGHDN, CDR2 FVKESK. This CDR3 has 15 residues. Trimming took 5 bases from V and 0 from J, leaving 12 bases between them. The DNA of the CDR3 is TGTGCCAGCAGCAGCCGGACGGTTAGCACAGATACGCAGTATTTT. Translating gives CASSSRTVSTDTQYF.

This clone was counted between two and nine times. The chain uses TRBV10-3 and TRBJ1-1; D remains unclear. With 6 bases removed from V and 4 bases from J, the gap between germline ends came to 6 bases. The CDR3 has 11 residues. Germline lookup yields CDR1 ENHRY and CDR2 SYGVKD. CDR3 sequence reads: CAIRICTEAFF. The CDR3 DNA sequence: TGTGCCATCAGGATCTGCACTGAAGCTTTCTTT.

This clone was observed many times. This chain connects TRBV5-4 to TRBJ2-7, with 10 bases aligning to TRBD1. Germline lookup yields CDR1 SGHNT and CDR2 YYREEE (reference sequence). V shed 1 base, J shed 2 bases, and the junction held 12 bases outside the gene matches. The CDR3 is made up of 18 amino acids. The CDR3 is CASSLFVLGTGVPYEQYF. The CDR3 nucleotides are TGTGCCAGCAGCTTGTTTGTTCTAGGGACAGGGGTTCCCTACGAGCAGTACTTC.

This clone was detected many times. The V and J genes are TRBV6-2 or TRBV6-3 and TRBJ2-7, with D hard to call. CDR1 is MNHEY and CDR2 is SVGEGT in the germline V gene. This CDR3 comprises 14 residues. The V end lost 0 bases, the J end lost 1 base, and 7 bases lay between the germline ends. The CDR3: CASSYSSRSYEQYF. The CDR3, as DNA: TGTGCCAGCAGTTACTCATCCCGGTCCTACGAGCAGTACTTC.

The table lists this clone with many counts. This chain joins TRBV11-3 and TRBJ2-3, with TRBD2 identical over 7 bases. There are 17 residues in the CDR3. Germline V CDR1 and CDR2: SGHNT, YENEEA. After removal of 6 bases from V and 4 bases from J, the junction contained 16 bases not matched to a gene. CDR3 DNA sequence: TGTGCCAGCAGAAACCCCGCGGGAGCCCAGGTCGCAGATACGCAGTATTTT. This codes for CASRNPAGAQVADTQYF.

To note about this clone: Given a much more abundant clone one base away, this may be a read error. This chain uses TRBV6-5 with TRBJ1-1; TRBD1 is a possible D gene (6 bases). The V and J ends lost 0 bases and 3 bases respectively, with 17 bases between them. The CDR3 consists of 17 residues. The germline gives CDR1 MNHEY, CDR2 SVGAGI. CDR3 loop: CASSYSMWDTRYTEAFF. CDR3 bases: TGTGCCAGCAGTTACTCGATGTGGGACACCCGTTACACTGAAGCTTTCTTT.

This clone was seen many times. This chain joins TRBV7-2 and TRBJ2-1; D tentatively fits TRBD1 or TRBD2 (6 bases each). The CDR3 sequence is 17 residues long. V was shortened by 6 bases and J by 4 bases, with 22 bases between the two germline ends. Germline V lookup: CDR1 SGHTA, CDR2 FQGNSA. The CDR3 coding sequence is TGTGCCAGCAGAACCAGTTTATTTGGGGGGCGGTACAATGAGCAGTTCTTC. This codes for CASRTSLFGGRYNEQFF.

This clone was seen repeatedly, ten times or more. The J gene is TRBJ1-2, the V gene TRBV3-1; 12 bases fit TRBD1. CDR3 length equals 16 residues. Germline lookup yields CDR1 LGHDT and CDR2 YNNKEL (reference sequence). The V gene end was trimmed by 4 bases and the J gene end by 2 bases; junction bases not matched to a gene: 5. CDR3 amino acids: CASSLGTGGPNYGYTF. CDR3 sequence (DNA): TGTGCCAGCAGCCTCGGGACAGGGGGCCCGAACTATGGCTACACCTTC. The full variable domain, with the rest looked up from reference TRBV3-1 and TRBJ1-2, is DTAVSQTPKYLVTQMGNDKSIKCEQNLGHDTMYWYKQDSKKFLKIMFSYNNKELIINETVPNRFSPKSPDKAHLNLHINSLELGDSAVYFCASSLGTGGPNYGYTFGSGTRLTVV.

This clone was detected many times. This chain links TRBV4-1 with TRBJ2-7; D might be TRBD1 (6 bases). Trimming pared 4 bases from V and 2 bases from J, leaving 9 bases between. This CDR3 has 13 amino acids. Germline CDR1 MGHRA, CDR2 YSYEKL. The CDR3 sequence is CASSPQGPYEQYF. In DNA, the CDR3 is TGCGCCAGCAGCCCACAGGGTCCCTACGAGCAGTACTTC.

This clone was observed many times. The rearrangement joins TRBV28 to TRBJ1-3, with D uncertain. Trimming stripped 3 bases from V and 2 bases from J, with 14 bases between. The CDR3 loop spans 16 amino acids. Germline values: CDR1 MDHEN, CDR2 SYDVKM. CDR3 amino acids: CASSFLGAGAGNTIYF. The CDR3 DNA reads TGTGCCAGCAGTTTCTTGGGTGCCGGGGCTGGAAACACCATATATTTT.

This clone was seen only a few times. This chain joins TRBV7-3 and TRBJ1-2; 10 bases fit TRBD1. The V gene end was trimmed by 5 bases and the J gene end by 9 bases; junction bases not matched to a gene: 12. The CDR3 totals 15 residues. Germline V lookup: CDR1 SGHTA, CDR2 FQGTGA. In DNA form, the CDR3 reads TGTGCCAGCAGCCCTCCCCGGGACAGGGGAGTGAGCTACACCTTC. Encoded protein: CASSPPRDRGVSYTF. The whole variable domain, remainder taken from reference TRBV7-3 and TRBJ1-2, is GAGVSQTPSNKVTEKGKYVELRCDPISGHTALYWYRQSLGQGPEFLIYFQGTGAADDSGLPNDRFFAVRPEGSVSTLKIQRTERGDSAVYLCASSPPRDRGVSYTFGSGTRLTVV.

Ten or more counts support this clone. Other DNA sequences from this sample encode an identical CDR3 as well. The V and J genes are TRBV12-3 or TRBV12-4 and TRBJ2-2; 8 nucleotides agree with TRBD2. Unmatched junction bases numbered 10, after V lost 8 bases and J lost 5 bases. There are 15 residues in the CDR3. The CDR3 coding sequence is TGTGCCAGCGTCCCAGCGGGAGTGGGGACCGGGGAGCTGTTTTTT. Translating it yields CASVPAGVGTGELFF.

This clone was observed many times. The V call is TRBV19, the J call TRBJ1-1; no clear D gene. The CDR3 runs to 14 residues. Trimming pared 3 bases from V and 0 bases from J, leaving 8 bases between. Germline V CDR1 and CDR2: LNHDA, SQIVND (reference sequence). This chain's CDR3 is CASSIGDMNTEAFF. CDR3 coding DNA: TGTGCCAGTAGTATTGGGGATATGAACACTGAAGCTTTCTTT.

This clone occurred many times. The rearrangement joins TRBV6-4 to TRBJ2-2; 8 nucleotides align to TRBD2. Losses at the gene ends were 6 bases for V and 6 bases for J; bases not matched to a gene: 6. The CDR3 spans 14 residues. Per the germline V gene, CDR1 is MRHNA and CDR2 is SNTAGT. DNA of the CDR3: TGTGCCAGCAGCGAACAAGCGGGAGCCGGGGAGCTGTTTTTT. It yields the protein CASSEQAGAGELFF.

Ten or more counts support this clone. The V and J genes are TRBV4-3 and TRBJ1-1; D might be TRBD1 (5 bases). With 0 bases removed from V and 11 bases from J, the gap between germline ends came to 10 bases. The germline CDR1 and CDR2 sequences are LGHNA and YSLEER. The CDR3 is 12 residues long. The DNA for the CDR3 is TGCGCCAGCAGCCAAGATGGGACGGCCGCTTTCTTT. This codes for CASSQDGTAAFF.

In its sample, this clone was seen many times. V is TRBV6-1 and J is TRBJ2-7; D might be TRBD1 (6 bases). Germline CDR1 MNHNS, CDR2 SASEGT. The CDR3 is 13 residues long. V lost 6 bases and J 4 bases, leaving 13 bases between the germline ends. The CDR3 sequence: CASSQGPGYEQYF. The CDR3 nucleotides are TGTGCCAGCAGCCAGGGGCCCGGGTACGAGCAGTACTTC.